These 16 T cell receptor beta chains came from one sample sequenced in a study of cytomegalovirus exposure and HLA in healthy donors. Assay: immunoSEQ multiplex PCR; the TCRdb copy retains only in-frame clones and omits some. Of fewer than 130,000 clones in the sample, approximately 88% were seen once. The sample taken for sequencing was PBMCs. All receptors derive from a young woman in good health and CMV-seropositive.

The rearrangement links TRBV9 to TRBJ2-2, with D possibly being TRBD1 (6 bases). The CDR3 consists of 16 residues. The V gene lost 4 bases and the J gene lost 2 bases, with 15 bases spanning the gap. Germline V gene sequence: CDR1 SGDLS, CDR2 YYNGEE. The CDR3 sequence: CASSLSGALNTGELFF. Here the CDR3 DNA reads TGTGCCAGCAGCCTTTCAGGGGCCTTAAACACCGGGGAGCTGTTTTTT.

CDR3 sequence: CASSGPHEANYGYTF. DNA for the CDR3: TGTGCCAGCAGTGGCCCCCACGAGGCTAACTATGGCTACACCTTC. The chain couples TRBV6-1 to TRBJ1-2; no clear D gene. Germline V gene sequence: CDR1 MNHNS, CDR2 SASEGT. The ends were cut back, 4 bases at V and 0 bases at J, with 12 bases in the middle. This CDR3 region has 15 residues.

This clone was seen a single time. The V call is TRBV7-9, the J call TRBJ2-6; TRBD2 is a possible D gene (5 bases). V was cut by 8 bases and J by 1 base, with 9 bases left in between. The CDR3 sequence is 14 residues long. The V gene's germline CDR1 is SEHNR and CDR2 FQNEAQ (reference sequence). The CDR3 DNA sequence: TGTGCCAGCGATGGACTTTCTGGGGCCAACGTCCTGACTTTC. Its translation: CASDGLSGANVLTF.

Only one count was recorded for this clone. The chain is built from TRBV2 and TRBJ2-3; D gene ambiguous. CDR1 is SNHLY, CDR2 FYNNEI, per germline. This CDR3 has 13 residues. The germline V and J ends were trimmed by 8 bases and 2 bases, with 11 bases remaining between them. The CDR3 region has the DNA TGTGCCAGCCAAGATCCTATCACAGATACGCAGTATTTT. It codes for CASQDPITDTQYF.

The chain joins TRBV6-1 to TRBJ2-5; 9 nucleotides line up with TRBD1. Germline values: CDR1 MNHNS, CDR2 SASEGT. V lost 3 bases, J lost 5 bases, and 4 bases stayed unmatched. The CDR3 length is 14 residues. CDR3 sequence reads: CASSEGTGRETQYF. DNA for the CDR3: TGTGCCAGCAGTGAGGGGACAGGGCGGGAGACCCAGTACTTC.

V and J are TRBV6-6 and TRBJ2-7; TRBD1 aligns across 10 bases. Unmatched junction bases numbered 3, after V lost 1 base and J lost 6 bases. The CDR3 contains 14 residues. Germline V gives CDR1 MNHNY, CDR2 SVGAGI (reference sequence). CDR3 bases: TGTGCCAGCAGTTACTACGGGGACAGGGGCGAGCAGTACTTC. Translation gives CASSYYGDRGEQYF.

CDR3: CASREGGSTGTQYF. DNA of the CDR3: TGTGCCAGCAGAGAGGGAGGGAGTACCGGGACCCAGTACTTC. This chain connects TRBV2 to TRBJ2-5, with TRBD2 identical over 7 bases. V dropped 6 bases and J dropped 7; count of bases not matched to a gene: 11. This CDR3 has 14 residues. Per the germline V gene, CDR1 is SNHLY and CDR2 is FYNNEI.

In DNA, the CDR3 is TGTGCCTGGAGCTCACACAGCTGGGAGCTGTTTTTT. Residues: CAWSSHSWELFF. This chain connects TRBV30 to TRBJ2-2, with unresolved D. CDR1 GTSNPN and CDR2 SVGIG come from the germline V gene (reference sequence). V was pared by 3 bases and J by 9 bases, with 11 bases between. CDR3 length equals 12 residues.

DNA of the CDR3: TGTGCCAGCAGCGGGACTAGCGGGACAGATACGCAGTATTTT. Translated, it gives CASSGTSGTDTQYF. The V gene is TRBV9, the J gene TRBJ2-3; 11 nucleotides align to TRBD2. Losses at the gene ends were 3 bases for V and 3 bases for J; bases not matched to a gene: 0. The CDR3 consists of 14 residues. Per the germline V gene, CDR1 is SGDLS and CDR2 is YYNGEE.

The chain combines TRBV28 with TRBJ2-7; D unclear. CDR1 and CDR2 (germline): MDHEN, SYDVKM. This CDR3 region has 13 residues. V dropped 5 bases and J dropped 6 bases, with 14 bases sitting between them. The CDR3 DNA reads as TGTGCCAGCAGTCCCTCGGTGGGCCTCGAGCAGTACTTC. Its translation is CASSPSVGLEQYF.

This chain links TRBV15 with TRBJ2-5; TRBD2 aligns across 10 bases. Unmatched junction bases numbered 8, after V lost 0 bases and J lost 1 base. CDR3 length: 18 residues. Germline V lookup: CDR1 LNHNV, CDR2 YYDKDF (reference sequence). The DNA of the CDR3 is TGTGCCACCAGCAGAGATGGGCCAGCGGGAGGGTTCCAAGAGACCCAGTACTTC. Its protein product is CATSRDGPAGGFQETQYF.

The CDR3 region is CASSLVAGLANREQYF. CDR3 sequence (DNA): TGTGCCAGCAGCTTAGTGGCGGGCCTCGCGAATCGGGAGCAGTACTTC. The rearrangement uses TRBV7-9 and TRBJ2-7; D may be TRBD2 (5 bases). V was pared by 1 base and J by 7 bases, with 20 bases between. CDR1 is SEHNR and CDR2 is FQNEAQ in the germline V gene (reference sequence). The CDR3 contains 16 residues.

The V and J genes are TRBV6-5 and TRBJ2-1; 10 bases are a match to TRBD2. V dropped 4 bases and J dropped 7; count of bases not matched to a gene: 7. CDR1 and CDR2 (germline): MNHEY, SVGAGI. The CDR3 loop spans 15 amino acids. CDR3 DNA sequence: TGTGCCAGCAGTTCACGGCTAGCGGGAGTTAATGAGCAGTTCTTC. Translating gives CASSSRLAGVNEQFF.

The genes are TRBV7-6 and TRBJ1-3, with 8 positions matching TRBD1. The J segment lost 2 bases and the V segment lost 6 bases, leaving 6 bases of the junction unmatched. The germline V gene encodes CDR1 SGHVS and CDR2 FNYEAQ. The CDR3 length is 15 residues. This chain's CDR3 is CASSLQGEPGNTIYF. DNA for the CDR3: TGTGCCAGCAGTCTACAGGGGGAGCCTGGAAACACCATATATTTT. The complete variable domain, with remaining parts taken from reference TRBV7-6 and TRBJ1-3, reads GAGVSQSPRYKVTKRGQDVALRCDPISGHVSLYWYRQALGQGPEFLTYFNYEAQQDKSGLPNDRFSAERPEGSISTLTIQRTEQRDSAMYRCASSLQGEPGNTIYFGEGSWLTVV.

The V and J genes are TRBV6-4 and TRBJ2-1; TRBD1 agrees at 7 bases. This CDR3 region has 14 residues. From germline, CDR1 is MRHNA and CDR2 SNTAGT. V was pared by 3 bases and J by 2 bases, with 1 base of the junction left unmatched. The CDR3 nucleotides are TGTGCCAGCAGTGAGCAGGGGGCCTACAATGAGCAGTTCTTC. This gives the protein CASSEQGAYNEQFF.

The rearrangement links TRBV30 to TRBJ2-3; 11 bases are shared with TRBD2. With V trimmed by 5 bases and J by 3 bases, 7 bases remained unmatched. Germline assignment: CDR1 GTSNPN and CDR2 SVGIG (reference sequence). This CDR3 region has 15 residues. CDR3 in amino acids: CAWGGSGRVTDTQYF. The CDR3 DNA reads as TGTGCCTGGGGGGGTAGCGGGAGGGTGACAGATACGCAGTATTTT.